This is a list of T cell receptor beta chains from one sample in a study of shared T cell receptors in the human thymus. Sequencing used immunoSEQ multiplex PCR; TCRdb keeps in-frame clones, though not all of them. The sample includes some 700,000 clones, approximately 85% of them seen just once. The sample was also linked to a second study, of human thymus T cells.

Sequenced input: thymocytes. These receptor sequences come from a girl under three years old with a congenital heart defect. The CDR3 runs from the conserved cysteine through the conserved F or W. Fields, in order: CDR3 DNA, CDR3 protein, V gene, D gene, clone size, J gene. D genes are given only for firm matches. Expanded clones are given a class, and other clones once, few, many or no size at all.

TGTGCCAGCACCCCCACGGATGAGGTTACTGAAGCTTTCTTT,CASTPTDEVTEAFF,TRBV6-1,NA,NA,TRBJ1-1
TGTGCCAGCAGCCGCTTGTCCAGTACTACCTACGAGCAGTACTTC,CASSRLSSTTYEQYF,TRBV6-5,NA,NA,TRBJ2-7
TGCGCCAGCAGACCGAGGCGGGGCCCCTATGGCTACACCTTC,CASRPRRGPYGYTF,TRBV5-1,NA,NA,TRBJ1-2
TGTGCCAGCAGTTTAGGGGGCGGTAATTCACCCCTCCACTTT,CASSLGGGNSPLHF,TRBV27,NA,NA,TRBJ1-6
TGCGCCAGCAGTCCCGGGACAGGGTCGTACGAGCAGTACTTC,CASSPGTGSYEQYF,TRBV4-1,TRBD1,NA,TRBJ2-7
TGCGCCAGCAGCCCGGCCATACTCGACCTCGGGGCCTACGAGCAGTACTTC,CASSPAILDLGAYEQYF,TRBV5-1,NA,NA,TRBJ2-7
TGTGCCAGCAGCTCCCACGTCCGGGGGGTTAATAATTCACCCCTCCACTTT,CASSSHVRGVNNSPLHF,TRBV7-2,NA,NA,TRBJ1-6
TGTGCCACCAGAGACAACAGGGACAGAGGGACTGAAGCTTTCTTT,CATRDNRDRGTEAFF,TRBV15,TRBD1,NA,TRBJ1-1
TGTGCCAGTAGTCCCAAAGGGGCCCGGGACACCGACGGGGAGACCCAGTACTTC,CASSPKGARDTDGETQYF,TRBV19,NA,few,TRBJ2-5
TGTGCCAGTAAGGCGGGTAGGGGTGGACAGGCAATGCTCTTT,CASKAGRGGQAMLF,TRBV19,TRBD1,NA,TRBJ1-1
TGTGCCAGCAGCGTCAGTTTAAAGGGAAACACCATATATTTT,CASSVSLKGNTIYF,TRBV9,NA,NA,TRBJ1-3
TGTGCCAGCAGCTCGCGGGACAGGGTGTTCGACACTGAAGCTTTCTTT,CASSSRDRVFDTEAFF,TRBV7-9,TRBD1,few,TRBJ1-1
TGTGCCAGCAGCGAAAACCCCGGGACAGGGGGCGAAAAACTGTTTTTT,CASSENPGTGGEKLFF,TRBV7-9,TRBD1,NA,TRBJ1-4
TGTGCCAGCAGCCAGGCCGGGACAGCCATGTACGAGCAGTACTTC,CASSQAGTAMYEQYF,TRBV14,TRBD1,NA,TRBJ2-7
TGTGCCAGTAGCAACCCTCGGGATGGCTACACCTTC,CASSNPRDGYTF,TRBV19,NA,NA,TRBJ1-2
TGTGCCAGCAGCTTCCCTCTAGCGGGGGGCCCCACGCAGTATTTT,CASSFPLAGGPTQYF,TRBV7-9,TRBD2,NA,TRBJ2-3
TGTGCCAGCAGCTTCAGGGGGCATGTAGATACGCAGTATTTT,CASSFRGHVDTQYF,TRBV7-2,TRBD1,once,TRBJ2-3
TGCGCCACCAGGCAGGGTTGTCACTATGGCTACACCTTC,CATRQGCHYGYTF,TRBV5-1,NA,NA,TRBJ1-2
TGCGCCAGCAGCTTGAAGAGTGAAGGCGGGACAGGGAGGGAGTACTACGAGCAGTACTTC,CASSLKSEGGTGREYYEQYF,TRBV5-1,TRBD1,once,TRBJ2-7
TGTGCCAGCAGCTACTTCAGAGGGCCGATCAATCAGCCCCAGCATTTT,CASSYFRGPINQPQHF,TRBV5-4,NA,NA,TRBJ1-5
TGTGCCAGCAGTGAAGGGGGGGATGAAAAACTGTTTTTT,CASSEGGDEKLFF,TRBV6-1,NA,NA,TRBJ1-4
TGTGCCAGCAGCCCCCGGGTCAGGGGGCCGGAGACCCAGTACTTC,CASSPRVRGPETQYF,TRBV7-8,TRBD1,NA,TRBJ2-5
TGTGCCAGCAGGGACAGGGGGGTTCAGCCCCAGCATTTT,CASRDRGVQPQHF,TRBV6-1,TRBD1,NA,TRBJ1-5
TGCGGTTCTGAGGACAGGGGGTGGGCCACAGATACGCAGTATTTT,CGSEDRGWATDTQYF,TRBV6-1,TRBD1,NA,TRBJ2-3
TGTGCCAGCAGCCAAGAGGGGACAGCTCAGGGTGAGACCCAGTACTTC,CASSQEGTAQGETQYF,TRBV4-2,TRBD1,NA,TRBJ2-5
TGTGCCAGTAGTATAACGTCGTGGGGCGGCAGCCTACATCCCAATCAGCCCCAGCATTTT,CASSITSWGGSLHPNQPQHF,TRBV19,NA,NA,TRBJ1-5
TGCGCCAGCAGCCAAGATGGGACACCTGTCTGCTCCTACAATGAGCAGTTCTTC,CASSQDGTPVCSYNEQFF,TRBV4-3,NA,NA,TRBJ2-1
TGTGCCAGCAGTTTTATCGTCCACAGGGTGGAAAATCAGCCCCAGCATTTT,CASSFIVHRVENQPQHF,TRBV28,NA,NA,TRBJ1-5
TGTGCCAGCAGTGATCAGGGGCTGGAATTGAACACTGAAGCTTTCTTT,CASSDQGLELNTEAFF,TRBV25-1,NA,NA,TRBJ1-1
TGTGCCAGTAGTATACGGTCGAGGGAGGGTGAGCAGTTCTTC,CASSIRSREGEQFF,TRBV19,TRBD2,NA,TRBJ2-1
TGTGCCAGCAGCTCCGACAGTGGGCAAAACTATGGCTACACCTTC,CASSSDSGQNYGYTF,TRBV5-6,NA,NA,TRBJ1-2
TGTGCCAGCAGAAGACAGGCGGACTACGAGCAGTACTTC,CASRRQADYEQYF,TRBV27,NA,NA,TRBJ2-7
TGCGCCAGCAGCTTGGGTGGTAGACGCGTGGGCGCTGAAGCTTTCTTT,CASSLGGRRVGAEAFF,TRBV5-1,NA,few,TRBJ1-1
TGTGCCAGCAGCCCCCGGAACCGGGACACCATCTATGGCTACACCTTC,CASSPRNRDTIYGYTF,TRBV11-2,NA,few,TRBJ1-2
TGTGCCAGCAGCCCACGACAGGGGATTCCTTCTGAAGCTTTCTTT,CASSPRQGIPSEAFF,TRBV7-2,TRBD1,once,TRBJ1-1
TGTGCCAGCAGTCTCCCGCAGGGGTTGGATGGCTACACCTTC,CASSLPQGLDGYTF,TRBV28,NA,NA,TRBJ1-2
TGCGCCAGCAGCTCCCACAGGGGGAACACTGAAGCTTTCTTT,CASSSHRGNTEAFF,TRBV5-1,TRBD1,NA,TRBJ1-1
TGTGCCACCAGCAGAGGTAGCGGGGGGGCCCGTGAGACCCAGTACTTC,CATSRGSGGARETQYF,TRBV15,TRBD2,NA,TRBJ2-5
TGCGCCAGCAGCCAAGTTTACAGACGAAAATATGGCTACACCTTC,CASSQVYRRKYGYTF,TRBV4-1,NA,NA,TRBJ1-2
TGTGCCAGCCTGGGGGACAGGGAAAACTTGAACACTGAAGCTTTCTTT,CASLGDRENLNTEAFF,TRBV13,TRBD1,NA,TRBJ1-1
TGCGCCAGCAGTGCCGGGGGTGCAGCCCTCTATGGCTACACCTTC,CASSAGGAALYGYTF,TRBV10-2,NA,NA,TRBJ1-2